This TCR beta chain was captured in a study of blood T cell repertoires in COVID-19. Study at large: Sources were T cells, B-cell-depleted T cells, or PBMCs; the material itself was cDNA or gDNA.

The CDR3 has 14 residues. With 3 bases removed from V and 9 bases from J, the gap between germline ends came to 15 bases. From germline, CDR1 is MGHRA and CDR2 YSYEKL. Authors' methods: Reference gene primer amplification yielded estimated nucleated cell counts. The protocol was immunoSEQ multiplex PCR, while the TCRdb copy is restricted to in-frame clones and leaves out a portion. V, J and clone size are those of that table, while D and trimming were read from the DNA. The sample shows about 500,000 clones, roughly nine tenths of them seen only once. Sequenced: peripheral blood. V is TRBV4-1 and J is TRBJ2-1; maybe TRBD1 (6 bases). This clonotype originated in a man aged 18 to 29 with COVID-19, enrolled during active disease. Here the CDR3 reads CASSHTTGPGEQFF. CDR3 sequence (DNA): TGCGCCAGCAGCCATACTACAGGGCCGGGTGAGCAGTTCTTC.